The entry below gives a single T cell receptor beta chain sequence along with its context. This sample stems from a study of blood T cell repertoires in COVID-19. The overall study: The study drew acute and convalescent COVID-19 samples from the United States, Italy and Spain. From T cells, B-cell-depleted T cells, or PBMCs came the material, which was cDNA or gDNA.

In the original processing: The assay estimated nucleated cells by amplifying reference gene primers. Measured with immunoSEQ multiplex PCR; TCRdb has only the in-frame clones, and not every one. The V and J calls and clone size are taken from that table; D and trimming were inferred from the DNA. The top ten clones hold about 40% of a sample with about 130,000 clones, roughly 83% of them seen once. This CDR3 spans 16 amino acids. V was trimmed by 7 bases and J by 8 bases, leaving 21 bases between them. Per the germline V gene, CDR1 is MNHEY and CDR2 is SMNVEV (reference sequence). This chain joins TRBV27 and TRBJ1-6; no reliable D call. The receptor was isolated from a man aged 35-49 years with active or convalescent COVID-19. The sequenced material came from peripheral blood. CDR3: CASKYQVTTLHSPLHF. CDR3 DNA sequence: TGTGCCAGCAAATATCAGGTTACAACGCTCCATTCACCCCTCCACTTT.